The source of this T cell receptor (beta chain) is a study of identical twins. Everyone who gave samples was a healthy Caucasian. The CDR3 runs 14 residues. Germline V gene lookup returns CDR1 MNHEY and CDR2 SMNVEV (reference sequence). The J segment lost 9 bases and the V segment lost 10 bases, leaving 14 bases of the junction unmatched. This clonotype has more than one count but fewer than ten. TCRdb itself ran the 5' RACE reads through MiXCR, one entry per CDR3 protein. The table has about 190,000 distinct CDR3 sequences, about a sixth seen once. The same data also contributed to another study, on T cells expressing NK-cell markers. Turning to that study: Several of the donors also had these clonotypes leading their CD3+CD56-NKG2C+ fraction. The study did not resolve the HCMV specificity of expanded NKG2C+ T cell clones.

The clonotype was recovered from a woman younger than 35 in good health. The V and J genes are TRBV27 and TRBJ2-1; 8 bases are shared with TRBD1. Sample: CD8+ T cells sorted from blood. DNA for the CDR3: TGTGCCACCACGTATGGGACAGGCTTAGGTGAGCAGTTCTTC. As protein: CATTYGTGLGEQFF.